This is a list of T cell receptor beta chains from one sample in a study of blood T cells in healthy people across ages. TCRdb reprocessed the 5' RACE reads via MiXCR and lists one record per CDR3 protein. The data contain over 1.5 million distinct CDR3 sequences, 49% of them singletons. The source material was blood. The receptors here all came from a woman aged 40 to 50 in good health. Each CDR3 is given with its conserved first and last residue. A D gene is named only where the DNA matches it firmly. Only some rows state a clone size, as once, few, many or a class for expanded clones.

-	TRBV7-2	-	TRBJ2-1	CASSALKISYNEQFF
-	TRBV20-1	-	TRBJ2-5	CGARRGEETQYF
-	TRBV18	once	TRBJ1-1	CASSPPAPAPEAFF
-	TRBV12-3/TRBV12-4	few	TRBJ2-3	CASSFGGGLTDTQYF
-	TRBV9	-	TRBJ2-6	CASSKLGTTGANVLTF
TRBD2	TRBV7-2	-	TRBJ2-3	CASSVGLGGRDTQYF
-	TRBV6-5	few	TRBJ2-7	CASSSGNPPYEQYF
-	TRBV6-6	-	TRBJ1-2	CASSDYPLYTF
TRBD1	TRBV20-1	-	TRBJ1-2	CSAPPGQGSNYGYTF
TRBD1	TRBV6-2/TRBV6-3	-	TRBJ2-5	CASSFNPGQGRQETQYF
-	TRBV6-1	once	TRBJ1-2	CASSARDPNYGYTF
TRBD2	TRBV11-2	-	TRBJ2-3	CASSSRLAGAISTDTQYF
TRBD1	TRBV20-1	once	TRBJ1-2	CSARDRGDPNYGYTF
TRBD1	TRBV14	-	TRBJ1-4	CASSQDRGGTGAEKLFF
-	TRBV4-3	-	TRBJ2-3	CASSQGAGQADTQYF
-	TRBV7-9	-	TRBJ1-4	CASSKTQAINEKLFF
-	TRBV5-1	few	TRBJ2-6	CASSSVISGANVLTF
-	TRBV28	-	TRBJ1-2	CASSFQGRNYSYTF
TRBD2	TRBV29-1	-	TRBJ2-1	CSVGGGSRTSYNEQFF
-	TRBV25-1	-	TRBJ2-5	CASSAGGQAETQYF
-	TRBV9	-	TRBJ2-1	CASSVGGALNNEQFF
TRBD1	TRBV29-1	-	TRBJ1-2	CSVVTTGVYGYTF
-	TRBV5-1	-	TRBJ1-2	CASSLTDGVYGYTF
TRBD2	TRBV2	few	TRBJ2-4	CASSDSMNSGGKNIQYF
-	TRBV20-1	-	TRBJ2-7	CSAGANYEQYF
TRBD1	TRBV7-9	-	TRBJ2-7	CASSRDRGFYEQYF
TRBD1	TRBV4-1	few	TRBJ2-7	CASSQDDRGWEQYF
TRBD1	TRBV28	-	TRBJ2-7	CASRGRGLSYEQYF
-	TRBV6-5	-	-	CASSSTPLSEQYF
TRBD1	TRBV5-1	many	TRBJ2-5	CASSFRQGGETQYF
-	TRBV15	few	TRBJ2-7	CATSSGEGAYEQYF
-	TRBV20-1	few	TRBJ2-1	CSARGPQSETNEQFF
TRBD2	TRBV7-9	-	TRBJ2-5	CASIPLAGAGQETQYF
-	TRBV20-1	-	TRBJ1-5	CSATASPWQPQHF
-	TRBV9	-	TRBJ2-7	CASSSLQQYF
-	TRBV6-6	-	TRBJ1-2	CALRLGYGYTF
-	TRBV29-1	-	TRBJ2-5	CSVAHRQGGTQYF
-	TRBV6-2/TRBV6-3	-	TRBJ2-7	CASRKRTGVSYEQYF
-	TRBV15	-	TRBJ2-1	CATSEAGTALRQFF
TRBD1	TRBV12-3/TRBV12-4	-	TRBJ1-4	CASRGGTGRYGNEKLFF
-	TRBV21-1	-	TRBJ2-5	CAKGQEGCTRETQYF
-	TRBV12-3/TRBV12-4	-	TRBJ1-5	CASSPVGPSINQPQHF
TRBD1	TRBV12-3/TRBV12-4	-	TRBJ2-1	CASTGQDRNEQFF
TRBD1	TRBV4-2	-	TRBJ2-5	CASSQGETGRQETQYF
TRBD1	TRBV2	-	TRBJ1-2	CASSERLQGDGNYGYTF
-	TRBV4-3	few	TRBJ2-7	CASSQGVGGEQYF
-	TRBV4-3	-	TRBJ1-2	CASSQDLQANYGYTF
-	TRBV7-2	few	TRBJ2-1	CASRRDRRSYNEQFF